This record concerns one TCR beta chain sequence. What antigen it recognizes has not been identified. Per-base quality was not reported, and no clone a single base away is much larger than it. RNA was extracted with the RNeasy kit and roughly 0.45 to 1 ug was reverse transcribed using random hexamers. The immunoSEQ multiplex PCR assay, covering 54 Vbeta and 13 Jbeta segments, was used to amplify TCR beta CDR3 regions. To correct PCR amplification bias, a synthetic template baseline was used for both primer optimization and computational correction. The original pipeline was this. Only productive sequences were kept, with reads annotated to V, D and J genes according to IMGT and analyzed in immunoSEQ Analyzer. To calculate clonality, Shannon entropy was normalized by log2 of the number of productive unique sequences and then subtracted from one. Public and private clones were assessed among the 100 most prevalent clones of each patient and control. A clone was defined as Susac-specific if it was absent from the healthy and MS cohorts, from 950 to 1,300 published viral clones and from other ImmuneACCESS disease sequences. TCRdb itself trimmed the public reads at Q25 with fastp, ran MiXCR and retained productive beta chains. Identical CDR3 protein sequences are pooled into one entry, listed with their most common genes and DNA. For this entry, the V and J calls and clone size follow TCRdb and not the study's own pipeline. This sample lists more than 150,000 distinct CDR3 sequences; roughly 95% were detected once. Jointly, the top ten make up 0.095% to 0.15% of the sample.

The data were obtained in a study of CD8 T cells in Susac syndrome (dated by TCRdb to about 2019). With regard to the full study: Among the Susac syndrome patients who were sequenced, clinically active disease was present in over 5 and clinical remission was observed in fewer than 10. Repertoire sequencing was used to test whether CD8+ T cell activation and differentiation in Susac syndrome was antigen driven. Susac syndrome patients were therapy-naive, on corticosteroids (some also receiving IVIg), or on IVIg alone at blood withdrawal.

Broader findings and caveats from the paper: In patients with Susac syndrome, the CD4+ T cell repertoire showed no detectable clonal expansion. The TCR sequencing and HLA analysis was acknowledged to have included a relatively small number of individuals.

Peripheral blood CD8+ and CD4+ T cells from healthy donors, Susac syndrome patients and multiple sclerosis patients were profiled by high-throughput TCR beta sequencing. Recently defined diagnostic criteria for definite or probable disease were met by the Susac syndrome patients. Bulk CD8+ and CD4+ T cells were purified magnetically by negative isolation, whereas CD8+ TEMRA cells were enriched by FACS. Blood was drawn into EDTA tubes, processed within 24 hours, and PBMCs were isolated by density gradient centrifugation. PBMCs destined for TCR sequencing were cryopreserved in liquid nitrogen and later thawed in a 37 °C water bath. The sorted or isolated CD4+, CD8+ and CD8+ TEMRA cells had a purity of 90% or higher. The CDR3 measures 15 amino acids from cysteine to phenylalanine. Here the CDR3 DNA is all that survives: 45 bases in frame from base 1. CDR1 and CDR2 are drawn from the germline V gene: SGHTA, FQGNSA. V loses 3 bases of germline sequence and J loses 0 bases, and the interval between the two ends is 10 bases.

The sequence was obtained from a human donor with Susac syndrome. The V and J segments used are TRBV7-2 and TRBJ2-3, with the D gene call left open. The sample comprised CD4+ T cells from PBMCs. For the CDR3, the sequence is CASSLYLFSTDTQYF. The DNA is as follows: TGTGCCAGCAGCTTGTATCTGTTTAGCACAGATACGCAGTATTTT.